This T cell receptor beta chain is from a study of technical replicates of blood from several donors. TCRdb's copy holds only in-frame clones and misses some; the assay was immunoSEQ multiplex PCR. The data show fewer than 15,000 clones, 85% to 95% seen once. The V end was cut by 2 bases, the J end by 6 bases, with 13 bases between. Germline V CDR1 and CDR2: MNHNS, SASEGT. The CDR3 has 15 amino acids. This TCR was sampled from a human donor in good health. The V and J genes are TRBV6-1 and TRBJ1-4; D remains ambiguous. The sequenced material came from PBMCs. The DNA for the CDR3 is TGTGCCAGCAGTGAACCGCCAAATCGGGATGAAAAACTGTTTTTT. It yields the protein CASSEPPNRDEKLFF.